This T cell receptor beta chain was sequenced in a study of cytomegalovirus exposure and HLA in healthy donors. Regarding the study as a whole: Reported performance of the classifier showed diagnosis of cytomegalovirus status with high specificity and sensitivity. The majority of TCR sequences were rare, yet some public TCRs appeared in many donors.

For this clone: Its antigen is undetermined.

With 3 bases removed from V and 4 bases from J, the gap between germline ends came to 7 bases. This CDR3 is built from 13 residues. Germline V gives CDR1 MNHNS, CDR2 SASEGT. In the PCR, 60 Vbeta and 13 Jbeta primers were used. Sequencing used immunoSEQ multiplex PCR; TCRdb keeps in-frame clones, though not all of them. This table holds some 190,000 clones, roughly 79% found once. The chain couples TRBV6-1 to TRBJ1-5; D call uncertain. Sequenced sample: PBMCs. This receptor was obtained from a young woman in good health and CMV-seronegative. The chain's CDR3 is CASSDGSNQPQHF. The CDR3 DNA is TGTGCCAGCAGTGATGGCAGTAATCAGCCCCAGCATTTT.